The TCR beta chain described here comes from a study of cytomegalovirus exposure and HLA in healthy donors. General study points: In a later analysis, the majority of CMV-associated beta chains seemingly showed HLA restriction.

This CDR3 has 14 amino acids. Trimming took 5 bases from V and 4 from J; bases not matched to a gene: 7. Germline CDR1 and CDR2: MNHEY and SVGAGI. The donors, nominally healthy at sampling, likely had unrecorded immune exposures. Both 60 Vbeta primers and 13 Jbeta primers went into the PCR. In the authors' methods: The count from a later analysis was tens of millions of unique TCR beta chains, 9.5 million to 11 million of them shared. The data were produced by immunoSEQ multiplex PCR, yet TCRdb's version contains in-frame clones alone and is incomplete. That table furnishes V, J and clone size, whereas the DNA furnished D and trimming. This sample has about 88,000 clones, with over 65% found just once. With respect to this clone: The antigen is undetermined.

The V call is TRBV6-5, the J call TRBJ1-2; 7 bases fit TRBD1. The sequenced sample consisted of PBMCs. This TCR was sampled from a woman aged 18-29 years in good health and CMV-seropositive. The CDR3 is CASSPQGEAYGYTF. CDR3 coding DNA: TGTGCCAGCAGTCCCCAGGGGGAGGCCTATGGCTACACCTTC.